This T cell receptor (beta chain) appears in the sequencing data of a study of shared clonotypes between healthy human individuals. Findings and limits, study-wide: It was the non-shared clonotypes that had lower generation probabilities than clonotypes shared by all four donors. Shared clonotypes: 4.5% to 5% naive CD4, approximately 3.4% naive CD8, 2.3% memory CD4, 0.4% memory CD8.

The naive CD8 population came from CD45RO-negative cells selected for CCR7, without terminally differentiated effector memory CD45RA+ cells. Recent acute infections and vaccinations were absent in the healthy HIV-negative adult donors. With regard to this clone: Its target is not known.

Data came from immunoSEQ multiplex PCR; TCRdb stores just in-frame clones and leaves some out. The table shows 2 million or so clones, with roughly 94% occurring only once. There are 15 residues in the CDR3. The V gene end was trimmed by 3 bases and the J gene end by 4 bases; junction bases not matched to a gene: 3. Germline V gene sequence: CDR1 MNHNS, CDR2 SASEGT. Sequencing was performed on naive CD8+ T cells sorted from blood. This chain links TRBV6-1 with TRBJ1-4; 9 bases map to TRBD1. This TCR derives from a man aged 18 to 29 in good health. In DNA, the CDR3 is TGTGCCAGCAGTGACCCGACAGGGGGTAATGAAAAACTGTTTTTT. Translated: CASSDPTGGNEKLFF.